A single sample gave rise to the 16 T cell receptor beta chains below, sequenced in a study of T cell responses to AZD1222 COVID-19 vaccine (dated by TCRdb to about 2021). The time point label on this specimen signifies: about 28 days (+/-7) after the second vaccine dose. The method behind the library was the immunoSEQ multiplex PCR assay. TCRdb limited this immuneACCESS table to in-frame rearrangements with V and J called. A share of clones is missing; checked studies link under half to unresolved V genes, and the rest is unexplained. The sample table holds roughly 180,000 clones, of which 80% to 95% were seen once. The top ten clonotypes cover approximately 1.7% of the sample. The sample here was peripheral blood, taken 28 days after the second AZD1222 dose. The receptors here all came from an adult who received the AZD1222 COVID-19 vaccine.

The rearrangement links TRBV5-4 to TRBJ2-5, with 12 bases lining up with TRBD2. V lost 0 bases to trimming and J lost 4 bases; unmatched junction nucleotides: 1. CDR1 is SGHNT, CDR2 YYREEE, per germline (reference sequence). The CDR3 runs 15 residues. CDR3: CASSLASGRVETQYF. The CDR3 nucleotides read TGTGCCAGCAGCTTGGCTAGCGGGAGGGTAGAGACCCAGTACTTC.

This chain links TRBV6-5 with TRBJ2-3; D is possibly TRBD2 (5 bases). CDR1 MNHEY and CDR2 SVGAGI come from the germline V gene. The CDR3 contains 15 residues. V was clipped by 3 bases and J by 2 bases, with 12 bases between them. The CDR3 bases are TGTGCCAGCAGTTATACCATAGCGTTCACAGATACGCAGTATTTT. Protein: CASSYTIAFTDTQYF.

As to this clone: This same CDR3 is encoded by further DNA sequences in the sample. V and J are TRBV18 and TRBJ2-1; D possibly corresponds to TRBD2 (5 bases). Germline loops: CDR1 KGHSH, CDR2 LQKENI. This CDR3 comprises 15 residues. The V end lost 3 bases, the J end lost 1 base, and 10 bases lay between the germline ends. This CDR3 reads CASSPVGSSYNEQFF. The CDR3 nucleotides are TGTGCCAGCTCACCGGTGGGGAGTTCCTACAATGAGCAGTTCTTC.

V gene TRBV5-5 combines with J gene TRBJ2-7, with 7 bases fitting TRBD2. The ends lost 1 base at V and 4 bases at J; junction bases unmatched: 14. The CDR3 covers 17 residues. Germline-derived CDR1 and CDR2 are SGHKS and YYEKEE (reference sequence). The CDR3 sequence is CASSLRVGTTRGYEQYF. The CDR3 nucleotides read TGTGCCAGCAGCTTGAGGGTCGGGACTACCCGGGGATACGAGCAGTACTTC.

The rearrangement links TRBV3-1 (or the pseudogene TRBV3-2) to TRBJ1-5; D gene uncertain. The germline V gene has CDR1 LGHDT and CDR2 YNNKEL (reference sequence). The CDR3 runs to 14 residues. V lost 1 base, J lost 6 bases, and 10 bases lay in between. CDR3 bases: TGTGCCAGCAGCCAAGGGGCAGGCCTTCAGCCCCAGCATTTT. Protein sequence: CASSQGAGLQPQHF.

This chain links TRBV7-2 with TRBJ1-1; 10 positions match TRBD1. This CDR3 region has 15 residues. The trim removed 6 bases at V and 5 bases at J, leaving 9 bases unmatched. Germline loops: CDR1 SGHTA, CDR2 FQGNSA. The CDR3 region is CASRIDRGRGTEAFF. CDR3 nucleotide sequence: TGTGCCAGCAGAATCGACAGGGGGCGGGGGACTGAAGCTTTCTTT. Variable domain in full (rest from reference TRBV7-2 and TRBJ1-1): GAGVSQSPSNKVTEKGKDVELRCDPISGHTALYWYRQSLGQGLEFLIYFQGNSAPDKSGLPSDRFSAERTGGSVSTLTIQRTQQEDSAVYLCASRIDRGRGTEAFFGQGTRLTVV.

The chain has TRBV5-1 and TRBJ1-6; D uncertain. The CDR3 is 15 residues long. Between the trimmed V and J ends, which lost 2 bases and 7 bases, there was a span of 13 bases. Germline V lookup: CDR1 SGHRS, CDR2 YFSETQ. CDR3: CASSFSGRDNSPLHF. The CDR3 DNA is TGCGCCAGCAGCTTCTCCGGACGCGACAATTCACCCCTCCACTTT.

The chain recombines TRBV19 with TRBJ1-4; the match to TRBD1 covers 11 bases. CDR3 length equals 16 residues. The germline V gene has CDR1 LNHDA and CDR2 SQIVND (reference sequence). Losses at the gene ends were 7 bases for V and 8 bases for J; bases not matched to a gene: 12. Here the CDR3 DNA reads TGTGCCAGTACCCCGGACAGGGGGCTGGTAAAAGAAAAACTGTTTTTT. The encoded protein is CASTPDRGLVKEKLFF.

The rearrangement uses TRBV3-1 (or the pseudogene TRBV3-2) and TRBJ2-1; D might be TRBD2 (5 bases). The length of the CDR3 is 12 residues. V was trimmed by 0 bases and J by 15 bases, leaving 12 bases between them. Germline V gives CDR1 LGHDT, CDR2 YNNKEL (reference sequence). The CDR3 loop is CASSQDWRYPFF. Here the CDR3 DNA reads TGTGCCAGCAGCCAAGATTGGAGGTACCCGTTCTTC.

The V gene is TRBV6-5, the J gene TRBJ1-4; D not resolved. Trimming shortened V by 8 bases and J by 11 bases, and 21 bases separated the two germline ends. The CDR3 extends over 14 amino acids. The germline V gene encodes CDR1 MNHEY and CDR2 SVGAGI. CDR3 bases: TGTGCCAGCTCTATGTTTAGCAGTAATGTTAAACTGTTTTTT. Its translation is CASSMFSSNVKLFF.

The chain employs TRBV2 and TRBJ2-7; 11 bases fit TRBD1. Looked up from germline, CDR1 is SNHLY and CDR2 is FYNNEI. The V gene end was trimmed by 6 bases and the J gene end by 11 bases; junction bases not matched to a gene: 9. This CDR3 spans 13 amino acids. The CDR3 loop is CASSRDRGAREYF. Here the CDR3 DNA reads TGTGCCAGCAGCCGGGACAGGGGGGCCAGGGAGTACTTC.

The genes are TRBV19 and TRBJ2-1; no definite D call. The V and J ends lost 0 bases and 4 bases respectively, with 7 bases between them. Per germline, CDR1 LNHDA and CDR2 SQIVND (reference sequence). The CDR3 consists of 14 residues. This CDR3 is CASSIDVEYNEQFF. The CDR3, as DNA: TGTGCCAGTAGTATAGATGTAGAGTACAATGAGCAGTTCTTC.

DNA for the CDR3: TGCGCCAGCAGCCCCTCAACCTCCTACGAGCAGTACTTC. It is translated as CASSPSTSYEQYF. This chain connects TRBV4-1 to TRBJ2-7; D unresolved. V was shortened by 4 bases and J by 0 bases, with 7 bases between the two germline ends. Germline V CDR1 and CDR2: MGHRA, YSYEKL. This CDR3 is built from 13 residues.

The chain employs TRBV6-2 or TRBV6-3 and TRBJ2-5, with D unclear. Germline CDR1 is MNHEY and CDR2 is SVGEGT. CDR3 length: 13 residues. Trimming pared 2 bases from V and 5 bases from J, leaving 9 bases between. CDR3 in DNA: TGTGCCAGCAGTTACATCCCCGCTGAGACCCAGTACTTC. This codes for CASSYIPAETQYF.

The chain recombines TRBV2 with TRBJ1-1; tentative D call: TRBD1 (6 bases). The CDR3 spans 14 residues. The germline CDR1 and CDR2 sequences are SNHLY and FYNNEI. Trimming took 3 bases from V and 6 from J, leaving 14 bases between them. The CDR3 bases are TGTGCCAGCAGTGAGTACAGGGCTTCACCTGAAGCTTTCTTT. Encoded protein: CASSEYRASPEAFF.

The V call is TRBV3-1 (or the pseudogene TRBV3-2), the J call TRBJ2-5; TRBD1 might be the D (5 bases). From germline, CDR1 is LGHDT and CDR2 YNNKEL (reference sequence). Trimming removed 3 bases at V and 5 bases at J, with 19 bases between. CDR3 length: 16 amino acids. The CDR3 loop reads CASSHPLGDNPETQYF. CDR3 nucleotides: TGTGCCAGCAGCCATCCTCTAGGGGATAACCCCGAGACCCAGTACTTC.